The 27 T cell receptor beta chains in this list originate from one sample, sequenced in a study of blood T cell repertoires in COVID-19. Only in-frame clones appear in the TCRdb table, and some are missing; sequencing was by immunoSEQ multiplex PCR. The table includes some 31,000 clones, almost 90% detected once. Sequenced: peripheral blood. These receptors all come from a human donor with active COVID-19. The donor label of this sample is uncertain.

The chain joins TRBV5-1 to TRBJ2-7, with 9 nucleotides matching TRBD2. CDR1 SGHRS and CDR2 YFSETQ come from the germline V gene. Losses at the gene ends were 5 bases for V and 2 bases for J; bases not matched to a gene: 5. The CDR3 runs 14 residues. The chain's CDR3 is CASSSSGVTYEQYF. DNA for the CDR3: TGCGCCAGCAGTTCTAGCGGGGTTACCTACGAGCAGTACTTC.

The chain is built from TRBV5-4 and TRBJ2-3; 7 bases line up with TRBD2. Germline trimming cut 3 bases from V and 2 bases from J; bases unmatched to any gene: 6. Germline assignment: CDR1 SGHNT and CDR2 YYREEE (reference sequence). CDR3 length equals 15 residues. CDR3 loop: CASSSNRDYTDTQYF. CDR3 coding DNA: TGTGCCAGCAGCTCGAACCGGGACTACACAGATACGCAGTATTTT.

The rearrangement links TRBV4-2 to TRBJ2-3; TRBD2 matches 12 bases. Germline lookup yields CDR1 LGHNA and CDR2 YNFKEQ. The V and J ends lost 4 bases and 0 bases, in that order; junction bases with no gene match: 8. This CDR3 contains 18 residues. The CDR3 spells CASSLVGLAGMSTDTQYF. The DNA of the CDR3 is TGTGCCAGCAGCCTCGTAGGACTAGCGGGGATGAGCACAGATACGCAGTATTTT.

The V call is TRBV5-4, the J call TRBJ1-2; a weak D match, TRBD1 (5 bases). CDR3 size: 13 residues. Trimming left V 1 base short and J 2 bases short, with 6 bases between. From germline, CDR1 is SGHNT and CDR2 YYREEE (reference sequence). CDR3 region: CASSLPGNYGYTF. The CDR3 region has the DNA TGTGCCAGCAGCTTGCCAGGGAACTATGGCTACACCTTC.

Only one count was recorded for this clone. The chain joins TRBV5-5 to TRBJ1-2, with 9 bases fitting TRBD1. Losses at the gene ends were 0 bases for V and 4 bases for J; bases not matched to a gene: 7. In germline, CDR1 is SGHKS, CDR2 YYEKEE (reference sequence). The CDR3 has 16 amino acids. The CDR3 DNA sequence: TGTGCCAGCAGCTTGGGGGGGACAGGGAACCTCTATGGCTACACCTTC. It is translated as CASSLGGTGNLYGYTF.

The rearrangement uses TRBV2 and TRBJ1-1, with D hard to call. The CDR3 loop spans 14 amino acids. With 6 bases removed from V and 3 bases from J, the gap between germline ends came to 14 bases. Germline CDR1 is SNHLY and CDR2 is FYNNEI. CDR3 region: CASRLDTLDTEAFF. DNA for the CDR3: TGTGCCAGCAGGCTCGACACCCTTGACACTGAAGCTTTCTTT.

The genes are TRBV29-1 and TRBJ2-3; D is ambiguous. Germline V gene lookup returns CDR1 SQVTM and CDR2 ANQGSEA. The CDR3 extends over 12 amino acids. Trimming took 4 bases from V and 0 from J, leaving 5 bases between them. The CDR3, as DNA: TGCAGCGTTGTCTTAAGCACAGATACGCAGTATTTT. Protein product: CSVVLSTDTQYF.

This clone has only a few counts. This chain links TRBV7-9 with TRBJ2-7, with TRBD2 matching 9 bases. After removal of 2 bases from V and 7 bases from J, the junction contained 6 bases not matched to a gene. The germline V gene has CDR1 SEHNR and CDR2 FQNEAQ (reference sequence). The CDR3 extends over 14 amino acids. The chain's CDR3 is CASSLSVAGVEQYF. Here the CDR3 DNA reads TGTGCCAGCAGCTTATCTGTAGCGGGGGTAGAGCAGTACTTC.

The chain combines TRBV2 with TRBJ2-3; the D gene is possibly TRBD2 (5 bases). Trimming took 4 bases from V and 8 from J, leaving 10 bases between them. This CDR3 is built from 12 residues. Germline V gene lookup returns CDR1 SNHLY and CDR2 FYNNEI. This CDR3 reads CASSARTGTQYF. CDR3 in DNA: TGTGCCAGCAGTGCTCGGACTGGTACGCAGTATTTT. The full variable domain, completed using reference TRBV2 and TRBJ2-3, is EPEVTQTPSHQVTQMGQEVILRCVPISNHLYFYWYRQILGQKVEFLVSFYNNEISEKSEIFDDQFSVERPDGSNFTLKIRSTKLEDSAMYFCASSARTGTQYFGPGTRLTVL.

The chain uses TRBV11-1 and TRBJ2-7; 9 nucleotides align to TRBD1. V trimming: 4 bases; J trimming: 0 bases; junction bases outside the gene matches: 7. Germline V gives CDR1 SGHAT, CDR2 FQDESV (reference sequence). This CDR3 contains 16 residues. CDR3 coding DNA: TGTGCCAGCAGCTCACTAGACAGGGGGAACTCCTACGAGCAGTACTTC. It translates to CASSSLDRGNSYEQYF.

The chain links TRBV14 to TRBJ1-3, with 8 bases aligning to TRBD1. The CDR3 consists of 17 residues. Germline V gene lookup returns CDR1 SGHDN and CDR2 FVKESK. Unmatched junction bases numbered 9, after V lost 5 bases and J lost 0 bases. The CDR3 nucleotides are TGTGCCAGCAGCTACGGACAGGGTTGGATCTCTGGAAACACCATATATTTT. Its protein product is CASSYGQGWISGNTIYF.

V is TRBV7-6 and J is TRBJ2-1; 13 nucleotides agree with TRBD2. The CDR3 totals 18 residues. V was clipped by 5 bases and J by 0 bases; unmatched bases: 7. The V gene's germline CDR1 is SGHVS and CDR2 FNYEAQ. The CDR3 bases are TGTGCCAGCAGCGCCGGGACTAGCGGGATGAGCTCCTACAATGAGCAGTTCTTC. This translates into CASSAGTSGMSSYNEQFF.

The gene calls are TRBV10-3 and TRBJ2-1, with 7 positions matching TRBD1. CDR3 size: 14 residues. The V and J ends lost 5 bases and 5 bases, in that order; junction bases with no gene match: 6. CDR1 ENHRY and CDR2 SYGVKD come from the germline V gene. CDR3 protein: CAISKGQLDNEQFF. For the CDR3, the DNA is TGTGCCATCAGTAAGGGACAGCTAGACAATGAGCAGTTCTTC.

This clone was counted a single time. The V call is TRBV6-5, the J call TRBJ1-2; D perhaps matches TRBD1 (6 bases). This CDR3 is 10 amino acids long. Germline-derived CDR1 and CDR2 are MNHEY and SVGAGI. The CDR3: CATGNYGYTF. DNA of the CDR3: TGTGCGACAGGCAACTATGGCTACACCTTC.

This clone showed up just once. V gene TRBV19 combines with J gene TRBJ1-3; D is possibly TRBD1 (5 bases). This CDR3 contains 13 residues. Per germline, CDR1 LNHDA and CDR2 SQIVND (reference sequence). V lost 3 bases to trimming and J lost 9 bases, with 12 bases between them. The CDR3 protein is CASSMKGYGTIYF. The CDR3 DNA follows: TGTGCCAGTAGTATGAAGGGGTACGGCACCATATATTTT.

The chain employs TRBV11-2 and TRBJ1-2; no clear D. The germline V gene encodes CDR1 SGHAT and CDR2 FQNNGV. The CDR3 contains 16 residues. The V end lost 4 bases, the J end lost 5 bases, and 20 bases lay between the germline ends. The CDR3 here is CASSSSDTSASYGYTF. In DNA form, the CDR3 reads TGTGCCAGCAGCTCATCAGACACTTCAGCCTCTTATGGCTACACCTTC.

V and J are TRBV29-1 and TRBJ1-1; 7 bases fit TRBD1. J gave up 4 bases and V 7 bases, and 6 bases lay outside the gene matches. Germline V gives CDR1 SQVTM, CDR2 ANQGSEA. The CDR3 length is 12 residues. The CDR3 nucleotides read TGCAGCGCGGACAGGCAGGTCACTGAAGCTTTCTTT. Translating gives CSADRQVTEAFF.

The V and J genes are TRBV18 and TRBJ2-5; 7 nucleotides agree with TRBD2. With 8 bases clipped from V and 6 bases from J, the junction kept 9 bases outside the gene matches. CDR1 is KGHSH, CDR2 LQKENI, per germline. This CDR3 has 13 amino acids. DNA for the CDR3: TGTGCCAGCCGTACTAGCGACGCACAGACCCAGTACTTC. Protein product: CASRTSDAQTQYF.

This clone showed up just once. This chain joins TRBV27 and TRBJ2-7; no firm D call. The CDR3 is 13 residues long. Per germline, CDR1 MNHEY and CDR2 SMNVEV (reference sequence). V lost 3 bases and J lost 2, with 8 bases in between. The CDR3 sequence is CASSFAGTYEQYF. CDR3 nucleotide sequence: TGTGCCAGCAGTTTCGCAGGTACCTACGAGCAGTACTTC.

CDR3 sequence reads: CASSYEALAGGRAGTQYF. The CDR3 DNA sequence: TGTGCCAGCAGCTACGAAGCCCTAGCGGGGGGGCGAGCGGGGACCCAGTACTTC. The chain joins TRBV5-4 to TRBJ2-5, with 12 nucleotides matching TRBD2. Germline V lookup: CDR1 SGHNT, CDR2 YYREEE (reference sequence). The CDR3 loop spans 18 amino acids. V gave up 3 bases and J gave up 7 bases; unmatched junction bases: 16.

The chain couples TRBV5-6 to TRBJ2-1; 9 nucleotides align to TRBD2. The CDR3 sequence is 15 residues long. Trimming removed 4 bases from V and 1 base from J; junction bases left unmatched: 3. Germline-derived CDR1 and CDR2 are SGHDT and YYEEEE. CDR3 loop: CASSAGGRSYNEQFF. The CDR3 region has the DNA TGTGCCAGCAGCGCGGGGGGGCGGTCCTACAATGAGCAGTTCTTC.

The V call is TRBV12-3 or TRBV12-4, the J call TRBJ1-5, with a tentative D call TRBD1 (6 bases). The CDR3 runs 12 residues. V was cut by 5 bases and J by 8 bases, with 10 bases left in between. The CDR3 here is CASSKQGEPQHF. The CDR3 nucleotides read TGTGCCAGCAGTAAACAGGGTGAGCCCCAGCATTTT.

This chain links TRBV6-5 with TRBJ2-3; tentatively, D is TRBD1 (6 bases). Trimming took off 7 bases at V and 2 bases at J, with 16 bases between the two ends. The CDR3 is 15 residues long. Germline CDR1 MNHEY, CDR2 SVGAGI. In DNA form, the CDR3 reads TGTGCCAGCATCAAAGGGGGAACCTTCACAGATACGCAGTATTTT. Amino acid sequence: CASIKGGTFTDTQYF.

The chain links TRBV3-1 (or the pseudogene TRBV3-2) to TRBJ2-3, with a weak D call TRBD2 (6 bases). This CDR3 spans 17 amino acids. Looked up from germline, CDR1 is LGHDT and CDR2 is YNNKEL (reference sequence). Trimming pared 8 bases from V and 1 base from J, leaving 22 bases between. The CDR3 protein is CASPPVKLRGRTDTQYF. CDR3 sequence (DNA): TGTGCCAGCCCCCCCGTAAAGCTGCGGGGCCGCACAGATACGCAGTATTTT.

The gene calls are TRBV19 and TRBJ1-5; TRBD1 might be the D (5 bases). The V end lost 7 bases, the J end lost 3 bases, and 13 bases lay between the germline ends. The CDR3 runs to 14 residues. Germline V CDR1 and CDR2: LNHDA, SQIVND (reference sequence). The CDR3: CASKGAADNQPQHF. The CDR3 DNA reads TGTGCCAGTAAAGGGGCCGCGGACAATCAGCCCCAGCATTTT.

The chain has TRBV6-6 and TRBJ1-5, with TRBD1 matching 8 bases. CDR3 length: 15 amino acids. Germline lookup yields CDR1 MNHNY and CDR2 SVGAGI (reference sequence). Trimming cost V 2 bases and J 2 bases; bases outside gene matches: 2. In nucleotides, the CDR3 is TGTGCCAGCAGTTACGGGGGACAGGGCAATCAGCCCCAGCATTTT. Amino acid sequence: CASSYGGQGNQPQHF.

This rearrangement joins TRBV5-6 to TRBJ1-3; 8 positions agree with TRBD1. After removal of 3 bases from V and 8 bases from J, the junction contained 7 bases not matched to a gene. Germline V CDR1 and CDR2: SGHDT, YYEEEE. The CDR3 consists of 14 residues. The CDR3 coding sequence is TGTGCCAGCAGCTCCTGGACAGGGTTGTACACCATATATTTT. It specifies CASSSWTGLYTIYF. The full variable domain, in which reference TRBV5-6 and TRBJ1-3 provide the parts outside the CDR3, is DAGVTQSPTHLIKTRGQQVTLRCSPKSGHDTVSWYQQALGQGPQFIFQYYEEEERQRGNFPDRFSGHQFPNYSSELNVNALLLGDSALYLCASSSWTGLYTIYFGEGSWLTVV.